This section outlines one T cell receptor beta chain sequence together with its context. There are 13 residues in the CDR3. V was pared by 5 bases and J by 2 bases, with 8 bases between. Germline-derived CDR1 and CDR2 are SGHTA and FQGNSA. Runs used v3.0 of the immunoSEQ assay and were done at survey level. Sequencing was performed with immunoSEQ multiplex PCR; in TCRdb, only in-frame clones are kept and a portion is missing. Of about 10,000 clones in the sample, 70% to 90% were seen once. The data derive from a study of long-term antiretroviral therapy in people with HIV. The sequence was collected from a man aged 40-50 years with HIV. The source material was unsorted PBMCs, sampled 0.7 years after starting antiretroviral therapy. The gene calls are TRBV7-2 and TRBJ2-3; no clear D. The CDR3: CASSIDPTDTQYF. The CDR3 coding sequence is TGTGCCAGCAGCATCGACCCCACAGATACGCAGTATTTT.